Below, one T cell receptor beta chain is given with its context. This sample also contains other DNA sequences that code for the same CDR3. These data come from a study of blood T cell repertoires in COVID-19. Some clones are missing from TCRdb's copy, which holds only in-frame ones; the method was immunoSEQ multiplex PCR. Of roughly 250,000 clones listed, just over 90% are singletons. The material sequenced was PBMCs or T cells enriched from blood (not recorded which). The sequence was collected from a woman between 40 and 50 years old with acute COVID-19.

The chain's CDR3 is CASSPRTGQETQYF. The CDR3 DNA reads as TGTGCCAGCTCACCCCGGACAGGCCAAGAGACCCAGTACTTC. The gene calls are TRBV18 and TRBJ2-5; TRBD1 matches at 7 bases. The length of the CDR3 is 14 residues. CDR1 is KGHSH, CDR2 LQKENI, per germline. V lost 3 bases to trimming and J lost 1 base; unmatched junction nucleotides: 2.